Given below is one T cell receptor beta chain in context. What antigen it recognizes has not been identified. Base qualities are not at hand, and no much larger clone is one base apart. These data are taken from a study of T cell responses to AZD1222 COVID-19 vaccine (dated by TCRdb to 2020 to 2023). For context, the study as a whole: A total of under 250 trial participants underwent TCR sequencing, of whom nearly 210 had received two doses of AZD1222 and approximately 25 had received two doses of the MenACWY control vaccine. Trial participants were enrolled by age into subgroups of 18-55, 56-69 and 70-plus years, and around 150, 29 and 61 TCR-sequenced participants, respectively, were included in these subgroups. Study-level results and caveats: Because no day 14 peak-response samples were available, repertoires were characterized only after the peak T cell response. In the small 56-69-year group, the increase in depth fell short of significance, most likely because of low power. Vaccine-associated CD4 TCRs spanned the whole spike protein, with dominant responses in regions 160-218 and 743-854. After two AZD1222 doses, spike-specific TCR breadth and depth were significantly higher than at day 0 and than in MenACWY recipients. Reportedly, close to half of the unique spike-specific TCRs recognized epitopes lying outside the regions that are mutated in the B.1.351 and B.1.1.7 variants. Conclusions about previously exposed vaccinees are limited, since just 6 or 7 AZD1222 recipients were seropositive for SARS-CoV-2 at baseline. Most participants were white British and females outnumbered males, and the authors suggested that clonal diversity may have been underestimated.

The CDR3 numbers 13 residues from cysteine through phenylalanine. Only CDR3 DNA remains: 39 bases, in frame from the first base. Per the germline V gene, MDHEN is the CDR1 and SYDVKM is the CDR2. At the junction V is shortened by 8 bases and J by 0 bases, with 10 bases in between. The CDR3 regions of human TCRbeta chains were subjected to immunosequencing. In the authors' own workflow: TCRs in the repertoires were compared against a reference library of SARS-CoV-2-specific TCRs that had been generated with the MIRA antigen-specificity platform. Breadth meant the fraction of unique TCRs that were SARS-CoV-2-associated, whereas depth meant the fraction of total T cells that were SARS-CoV-2-associated. Each spike-specific TCR was assigned to its reactive spike region and to a CD4 or CD8 class using the MIRA data. Log10-transformed breadth and depth values were compared by one-way ANOVA with Sidak's multiple comparisons tests. Not all clones reach the TCRdb copy of this immuneACCESS table, which keeps in-frame sequences only. Checked studies attribute under half of the gap to unresolved V genes and leave the rest unexplained. V, J and clone size are those of that table, while D and trimming were read from the DNA. The sample table lists under 200,000 clones, about nine tenths of them with a count of one. About 3% of the sample lies in the top ten.

In the paper's terms, the time point label means: baseline before first vaccination. This specimen's treatment or condition label, interpreted: meningococcal conjugate vaccine given as trial control. Vaccinee samples came from UK trials COV001 and COV002, including a single-blind randomized controlled phase 2/3 trial of AZD1222 (ChAdOx1 nCoV-19) in healthy adults. For TCRbeta chain sequencing, PBMC samples from trial participants were taken at day 0 and at day 28 after the second dose. The sequence was collected from an adult in good health. The sample here was peripheral blood, taken on day 0 of MenACWY control vaccination. The chain is encoded by TRBV28 joined to TRBJ1-2; perhaps TRBD1 is the D gene, with 6 bases matching. Here the CDR3 is given as CASAQGANYGYTF. The sequence in DNA is TGTGCCAGCGCACAGGGAGCTAACTATGGCTACACCTTC.